This TCR beta chain was retrieved from a study of T cells after yellow fever vaccination. Overall study findings and caveats: Abundant clonotypes (contaminants from the bulk population) could be present in FACS-sorted repertoires.

TCR cDNA was made by 5'RACE template switching, adding a universal primer site and UMIs. Each CDR3 protein gets one entry after TCRdb re-called the 5' RACE reads with MiXCR. The table includes some 320,000 distinct CDR3 sequences, approximately 11% detected once. This clonotype was found a few times. Its specificity is unknown. From germline, CDR1 is LNHDA and CDR2 SQIVND (reference sequence). Deletions cut 8 bases from V and 6 bases from J, with 19 bases between. This CDR3 has 14 amino acids. This receptor was obtained from a man aged 18 to 30 who received the YFV17D yellow fever vaccine. V usage is TRBV19 and J usage is TRBJ1-1; possible D gene TRBD1, 6 bases. The sample here was CD4+ T cells sorted from PBMCs, taken 45 days after the yellow fever booster vaccination. CDR3 sequence: CASLNREEVAEAFF. The CDR3 region has the DNA TGTGCCAGTTTGAACAGGGAGGAGGTCGCTGAAGCTTTCTTT.